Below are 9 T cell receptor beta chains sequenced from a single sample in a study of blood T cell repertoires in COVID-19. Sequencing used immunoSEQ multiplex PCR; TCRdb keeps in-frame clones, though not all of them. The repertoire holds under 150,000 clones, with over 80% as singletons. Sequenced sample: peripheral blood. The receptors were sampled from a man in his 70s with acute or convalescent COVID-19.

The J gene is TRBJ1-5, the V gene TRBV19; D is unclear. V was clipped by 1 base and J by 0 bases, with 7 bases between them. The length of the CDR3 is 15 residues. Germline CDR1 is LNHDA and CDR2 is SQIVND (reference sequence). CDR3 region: CASSIVRYSNQPQHF. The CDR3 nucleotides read TGTGCCAGTAGTATAGTGCGGTATAGCAATCAGCCCCAGCATTTT. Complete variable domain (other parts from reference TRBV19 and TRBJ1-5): DGGITQSPKYLFRKEGQNVTLSCEQNLNHDAMYWYRQDPGQGLRLIYYSQIVNDFQKGDIAEGYSVSREKKESFPLTVTSAQKNPTAFYLCASSIVRYSNQPQHFGDGTRLSIL.

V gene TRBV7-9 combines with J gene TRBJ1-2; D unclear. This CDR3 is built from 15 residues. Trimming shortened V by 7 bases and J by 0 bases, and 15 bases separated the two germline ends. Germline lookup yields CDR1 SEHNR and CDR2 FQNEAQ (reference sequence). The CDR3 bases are TGTGCCAGCAAACCCCCCGTTGGAGCTAACTATGGCTACACCTTC. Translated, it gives CASKPPVGANYGYTF.

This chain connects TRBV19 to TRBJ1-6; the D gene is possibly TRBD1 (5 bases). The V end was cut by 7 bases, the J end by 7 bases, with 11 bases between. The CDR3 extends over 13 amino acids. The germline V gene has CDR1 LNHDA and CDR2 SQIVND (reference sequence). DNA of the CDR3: TGTGCCAGTACCCTACGACAGAATTCACCCCTCCACTTT. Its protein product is CASTLRQNSPLHF.

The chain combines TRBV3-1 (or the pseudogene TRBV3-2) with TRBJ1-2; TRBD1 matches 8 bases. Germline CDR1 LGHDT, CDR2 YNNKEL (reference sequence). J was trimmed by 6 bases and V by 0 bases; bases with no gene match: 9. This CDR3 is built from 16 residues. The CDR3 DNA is TGTGCCAGCAGCCAAGAAGGGGACAGGCGGTTTGATGGCTACACCTTC. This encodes CASSQEGDRRFDGYTF.

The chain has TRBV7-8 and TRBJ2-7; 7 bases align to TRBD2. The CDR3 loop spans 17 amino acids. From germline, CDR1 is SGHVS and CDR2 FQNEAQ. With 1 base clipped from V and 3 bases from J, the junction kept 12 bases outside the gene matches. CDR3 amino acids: CASSLVRMGGRIYEQYF. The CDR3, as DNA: TGTGCCAGCAGCTTAGTCCGCATGGGGGGGAGGATCTACGAGCAGTACTTC.

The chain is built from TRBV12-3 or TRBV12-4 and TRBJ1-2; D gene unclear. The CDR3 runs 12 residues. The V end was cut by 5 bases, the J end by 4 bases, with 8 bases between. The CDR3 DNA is TGTGCCAGCAGTCCGGGGTTCTATGGCTACACCTTC. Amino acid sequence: CASSPGFYGYTF.

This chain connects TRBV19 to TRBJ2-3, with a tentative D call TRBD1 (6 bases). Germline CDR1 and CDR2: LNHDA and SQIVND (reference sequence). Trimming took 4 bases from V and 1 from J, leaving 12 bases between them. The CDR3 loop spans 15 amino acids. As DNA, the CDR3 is TGTGCCAGTAGTAGCCTGGGGGCTCGCACAGATACGCAGTATTTT. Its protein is CASSSLGARTDTQYF.

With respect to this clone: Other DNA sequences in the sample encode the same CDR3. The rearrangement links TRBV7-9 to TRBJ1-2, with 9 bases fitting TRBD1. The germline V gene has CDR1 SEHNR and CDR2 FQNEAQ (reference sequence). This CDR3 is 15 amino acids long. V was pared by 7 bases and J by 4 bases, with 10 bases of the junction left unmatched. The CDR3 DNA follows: TGTGCCAGCACCGAACAGGGGGCGCAGGGCTATGGCTACACCTTC. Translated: CASTEQGAQGYGYTF.

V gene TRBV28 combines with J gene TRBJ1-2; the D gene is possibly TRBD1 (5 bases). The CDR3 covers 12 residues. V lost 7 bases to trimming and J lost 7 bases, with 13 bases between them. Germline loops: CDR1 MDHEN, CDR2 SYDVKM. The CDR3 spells CASNFGQGGYTF. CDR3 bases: TGTGCCAGCAATTTCGGGCAGGGTGGCTACACCTTC.